The present T cell receptor beta chain was sequenced within a study of immune evolution from preneoplasia to lung adenocarcinoma. Regarding the study as a whole: Later-stage lesions seemingly showed higher T cell density and diversity than normal lung. Highest clonality occurred in KRAS-mutant, not EGFR-mutant or double wild-type, nodules. Normal lung had the highest top T cell clone frequencies.

For this clone: Its antigen is as yet unknown.

The CDR3 totals 16 residues. V lost 5 bases, J lost 2 bases, and 7 bases stayed unmatched. Per the germline V gene, CDR1 is MDHEN and CDR2 is SYDVKM. Some clones are missing from TCRdb's copy, which holds only in-frame ones; the method was immunoSEQ multiplex PCR. The repertoire has around 4,400 clones, more than 65% of them found once; the top ten carry 5.5% to 8%. The receptor was isolated from a person aged 50-70 years with lung adenocarcinoma. This chain connects TRBV28 to TRBJ2-5, with TRBD1 identical over 11 bases. The specimen was FFPE minimally invasive lung adenocarcinoma tissue. CDR3 loop: CASSPTGTGGQETQYF. CDR3 nucleotides: TGTGCCAGCAGTCCCACCGGGACAGGGGGACAAGAGACCCAGTACTTC.